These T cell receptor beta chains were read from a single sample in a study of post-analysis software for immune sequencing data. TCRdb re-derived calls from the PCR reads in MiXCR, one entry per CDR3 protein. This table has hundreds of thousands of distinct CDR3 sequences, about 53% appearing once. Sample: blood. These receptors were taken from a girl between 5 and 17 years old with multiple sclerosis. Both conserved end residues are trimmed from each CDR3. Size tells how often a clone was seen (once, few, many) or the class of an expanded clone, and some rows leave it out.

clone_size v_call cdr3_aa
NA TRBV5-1 ASSLGQLSHEQY
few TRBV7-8 ASSSEWGTSYEQY
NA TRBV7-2 ASSLGMMLAGVETQY
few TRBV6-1 ASSYLTDTQY
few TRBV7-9 ASSLGAGGGTYGYT
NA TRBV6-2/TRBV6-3 ASSYSRLRDRELRGANVLT
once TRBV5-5 ASRRRDRGMQETQY
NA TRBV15 ATSRDRGRDQETQY
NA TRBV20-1 SARTSVHILGETQY
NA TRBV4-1 ASSQAGQGNYGYT
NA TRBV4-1 ASSRTSGEESYEQY
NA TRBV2 ASRSRSLNYNEQF
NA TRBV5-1 ASSILAGQETQY
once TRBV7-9 ASSDPGQGVTDTQY
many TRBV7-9 ASSLDGSSYNEQF
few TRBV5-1 ASSLLQGDTSGANVLT
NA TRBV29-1 SVNDRGLETQY
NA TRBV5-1 ASSPGGERNEQF
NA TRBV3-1 ASSQVRDRGLWYGYT
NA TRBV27 ASSLVRGIRYEQY
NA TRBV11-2 ASSMTPGQAYQETQY
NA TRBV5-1 ASSLGQGLMSSGANVLT
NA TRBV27 ASSQIGQSTGYT
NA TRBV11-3 ASSLTGTLSGANVLT
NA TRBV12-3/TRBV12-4 ASSSDKQGSGSNQPQH
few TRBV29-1 SVESGTRTYNEQF
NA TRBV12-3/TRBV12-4 ASTWGWDGYT
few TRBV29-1 SVESTASEQF
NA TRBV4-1 ASSQEDGPSSPLH
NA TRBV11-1 ASSSARHFKGKNIQY
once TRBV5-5 ASSLGRGKSPNEQY
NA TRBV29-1 SVPISTLTSYNEQF
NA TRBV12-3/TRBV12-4 ASSLWGGSTDAQY
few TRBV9 ASSATGAPTDTQY
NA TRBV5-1 ASSTLPGQGDPGANVRT
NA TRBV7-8 ASSLDRLAGVREQY
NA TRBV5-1 ASSLGTSGGTLSYNEQF
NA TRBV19 ASSMGRGEGSYEQY
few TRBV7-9 ASSLAKGTALGYNEQF
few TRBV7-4 ASSPRGYRRHNEQF
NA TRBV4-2 ASSQRGGRTQY
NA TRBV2 ASKIQVPGANVLT